The next 22 T cell receptor beta chains were all read from a single sample in a study of early T cells in non-severe SARS-CoV-2 infection. TCRdb reprocessed the 5' RACE reads via MiXCR and lists one record per CDR3 protein. The sample holds approximately 35,000 distinct CDR3 sequences, less than 6.5% seen once. Sequenced sample: whole blood. The receptor set was obtained from an adult who was a healthcare worker with PCR-confirmed SARS-CoV-2 infection or an uninfected control (not recorded which).

This clonotype occurred a few times. This CDR3 is CASSKTAPGETQYF. In DNA form, the CDR3 reads TGTGCCAGCAGTAAGACAGCGCCTGGGGAGACCCAGTACTTC. This chain links TRBV6-5 with TRBJ2-5; maybe TRBD1 (5 bases). Germline V gene lookup returns CDR1 MNHEY and CDR2 SVGAGI. V lost 5 bases to trimming and J lost 5 bases, with 15 bases between them. This CDR3 spans 14 amino acids.

This clonotype occurred many times. The chain has TRBV19 and TRBJ1-5; D unclear. CDR1 LNHDA and CDR2 SQIVND come from the germline V gene (reference sequence). Trimming shortened V by 3 bases and J by 3 bases, and 9 bases separated the two germline ends. The CDR3 loop spans 14 amino acids. CDR3 sequence (DNA): TGTGCCAGTAGTATTGGCCCGGTCAATCAGCCCCAGCATTTT. Translation gives CASSIGPVNQPQHF. The full variable domain, in which reference TRBV19 and TRBJ1-5 provide the parts outside the CDR3, is DGGITQSPKYLFRKEGQNVTLSCEQNLNHDAMYWYRQDPGQGLRLIYYSQIVNDFQKGDIAEGYSVSREKKESFPLTVTSAQKNPTAFYLCASSIGPVNQPQHFGDGTRLSIL.

This clonotype has ten or more counts. The J gene is TRBJ2-5, the V gene TRBV5-5; 7 bases are a match to TRBD1. With V trimmed by 1 base and J by 5 bases, 11 bases remained unmatched. There are 16 residues in the CDR3. The germline CDR1 and CDR2 sequences are SGHKS and YYEKEE (reference sequence). DNA of the CDR3: TGTGCCAGCAGCTTGAACCCGACAGGGACGATGGAGACCCAGTACTTC. Translation: CASSLNPTGTMETQYF.

This clonotype showed up just a few times. This chain uses TRBV14 with TRBJ1-4, with 7 bases matching TRBD1. Germline trimming cut 0 bases from V and 7 bases from J; bases unmatched to any gene: 5. CDR3 length: 15 residues. In germline, CDR1 is SGHDN, CDR2 FVKESK. The CDR3 is CASSQDNRGGEKLFF. CDR3 nucleotide sequence: TGTGCCAGCAGCCAAGATAACAGGGGAGGTGAAAAACTGTTTTTT.

This clonotype showed up many times. This chain links TRBV27 with TRBJ2-7, with TRBD1 identical over 9 bases. With 1 base clipped from V and 2 bases from J, the junction kept 12 bases outside the gene matches. Germline V gives CDR1 MNHEY, CDR2 SMNVEV (reference sequence). CDR3 length: 18 amino acids. CDR3 residues: CASSLLGSSGTGTYEQYF. CDR3 in DNA: TGTGCCAGCAGTTTATTGGGCTCTAGTGGGACAGGGACCTACGAGCAGTACTTC.

In this sample, this clonotype turned up a few times. The chain couples TRBV27 to TRBJ1-6; D uncertain. Germline V gene lookup returns CDR1 MNHEY and CDR2 SMNVEV (reference sequence). Trimming stripped 7 bases from V and 5 bases from J, with 12 bases between. This CDR3 comprises 14 residues. This CDR3 is CASKIEGHNSPLHF. The DNA of the CDR3 is TGTGCCAGCAAAATCGAGGGCCATAATTCACCCCTCCACTTT.

This clonotype has more than one count but fewer than ten. The gene calls are TRBV5-1 and TRBJ1-1, with D hard to call. Trimming shortened V by 1 base and J by 7 bases, and 14 bases separated the two germline ends. In germline, CDR1 is SGHRS, CDR2 YFSETQ. The CDR3 has 14 residues. The CDR3 DNA sequence: TGCGCCAGCAGCTTGAATCGGGAATTTGGTGAAGCTTTCTTT. It is translated as CASSLNREFGEAFF.

The sample holds many counts of this clonotype. This chain joins TRBV7-2 and TRBJ2-2; D call uncertain. Germline CDR1 reads SGHTA; CDR2 reads FQGNSA. CDR3 size: 13 residues. The ends were cut back, 5 bases at V and 5 bases at J, with 9 bases in the middle. The CDR3 sequence: CASSPQLTGELFF. CDR3 coding DNA: TGTGCCAGCAGCCCCCAGTTAACCGGGGAGCTGTTTTTT.

This clonotype was detected a few times. The chain uses TRBV6-5 and TRBJ1-2, with 11 positions matching TRBD1. The V segment lost 6 bases and the J segment 6 bases; nucleotides outside the gene matches: 9. Germline assignment: CDR1 MNHEY and CDR2 SVGAGI. There are 15 residues in the CDR3. CDR3 in amino acids: CASSLSGTGGDGYTF. CDR3 sequence (DNA): TGTGCCAGCAGCCTCTCGGGGACAGGGGGGGATGGCTACACCTTC.

This clonotype showed up just a few times. This chain uses TRBV6-6 with TRBJ2-2; the D gene is possibly TRBD2 (6 bases). CDR3 size: 14 residues. V lost 5 bases and J lost 6, with 13 bases in between. CDR1 is MNHNY, CDR2 SVGAGI, per germline (reference sequence). The DNA of the CDR3 is TGTGCCAGCAGTCCGATCCGCGGGGCCGGGGAGCTGTTTTTT. This sequence encodes CASSPIRGAGELFF.

V and J are TRBV29-1 and TRBJ1-4; maybe TRBD1 (6 bases). The CDR3 sequence is 12 residues long. Germline V gene sequence: CDR1 SQVTM, CDR2 ANQGSEA. V shed 7 bases and J shed 8 bases, with 14 bases lying between them. CDR3 region: CSGGAGDEKLFF. The CDR3 DNA reads as TGCAGCGGGGGGGCAGGTGACGAAAAACTGTTTTTT. Together with reference TRBV29-1 and TRBJ1-4, the CDR3 gives the full variable domain: SAVISQKPSRDICQRGTSLTIQCQVDSQVTMMFWYRQQPGQSLTLIATANQGSEATYESGFVIDKFPISRPNLTFSTLTVSNMSPEDSSIYLCSGGAGDEKLFFGSGTQLSVL.

There are many counts of this clonotype. The chain links TRBV6-4 to TRBJ1-1, with D possibly TRBD1 on 5 matching bases. V was cut by 0 bases and J by 5 bases, with 16 bases left in between. The CDR3 consists of 16 residues. The germline CDR1 and CDR2 sequences are MRHNA and SNTAGT. The CDR3, as DNA: TGTGCCAGCAGTGACTCTGGTTACAGGTGGGGTACTGAAGCTTTCTTT. Translating gives CASSDSGYRWGTEAFF.

The chain links TRBV3-1 to TRBJ1-2, with D possibly TRBD1 on 5 matching bases. V gave up 4 bases and J gave up 0 bases, with 6 bases separating them. CDR3 length equals 13 residues. CDR1 is LGHDT, CDR2 YNNKEL, per germline (reference sequence). As DNA, the CDR3 is TGTGCCAGCAGCCCCAGGGCTAACTATGGCTACACCTTC. Translated: CASSPRANYGYTF.

This clonotype occurred many times. The J gene is TRBJ1-2, the V gene TRBV5-4, with D perhaps matching TRBD1 (6 bases). The length of the CDR3 is 15 residues. Looked up from germline, CDR1 is SGHNT and CDR2 is YYREEE (reference sequence). Trimming shortened V by 0 bases and J by 2 bases, and 11 bases separated the two germline ends. CDR3 region: CASSLVQGGNYGYTF. The CDR3 DNA is TGTGCCAGCAGCTTGGTACAGGGTGGAAACTATGGCTACACCTTC.

The chain combines TRBV28 with TRBJ2-7; D not certain. CDR3 length: 11 amino acids. V was pared by 4 bases and J by 6 bases, with 7 bases between. Germline V lookup: CDR1 MDHEN, CDR2 SYDVKM. CDR3 residues: CASSWEREQYF. The CDR3 DNA is TGTGCCAGCAGTTGGGAACGCGAGCAGTACTTC.

This clonotype is labeled medium-sized. The chain carries TRBV28 and TRBJ1-1; D not certain. The CDR3 is made up of 14 amino acids. V was pared by 5 bases and J by 1 base, with 11 bases between. Germline CDR1 MDHEN, CDR2 SYDVKM. The CDR3 sequence: CASSIWEGNTEAFF. Written as DNA, the CDR3 is TGTGCCAGCAGTATTTGGGAGGGGAACACTGAAGCTTTCTTT.

The rearrangement links TRBV7-3 to TRBJ2-2, with D possibly being TRBD1 or TRBD2 (6 bases each). Germline V gene lookup returns CDR1 SGHTA and CDR2 FQGTGA. CDR3 length: 18 amino acids. Trimming shortened V by 3 bases and J by 2 bases, and 19 bases separated the two germline ends. The CDR3 DNA sequence: TGTGCCAGCAGCTTGGACCCCGGGGGCAGGGTTAACACCGGGGAGCTGTTTTTT. It specifies CASSLDPGGRVNTGELFF. Full variable domain (remainder filled in from reference TRBV7-3 and TRBJ2-2): GAGVSQTPSNKVTEKGKYVELRCDPISGHTALYWYRQSLGQGPEFLIYFQGTGAADDSGLPNDRFFAVRPEGSVSTLKIQRTERGDSAVYLCASSLDPGGRVNTGELFFGEGSRLTVL.

This clonotype occurred many times. V gene TRBV6-5 combines with J gene TRBJ2-7, with 7 bases that match TRBD2. The CDR3 sequence is 14 residues long. The germline CDR1 and CDR2 sequences are MNHEY and SVGAGI. V was pared by 2 bases and J by 2 bases, with 3 bases of the junction left unmatched. DNA for the CDR3: TGTGCCAGCAGTTACGGGAGGGTAGCCTACGAGCAGTACTTC. Amino acid sequence: CASSYGRVAYEQYF.

In its sample, this clonotype was seen many times. This chain joins TRBV5-1 and TRBJ2-4, with a possible D match to TRBD1 (6 bases). The germline V gene encodes CDR1 SGHRS and CDR2 YFSETQ. The CDR3 runs 16 residues. Trimming removed 0 bases from V and 6 bases from J, with 16 bases in between. CDR3 sequence reads: CASSLDGTSFSNIQYF. The CDR3 nucleotides read TGCGCCAGCAGCTTGGACGGGACATCTTTCTCAAACATTCAGTACTTC.

This clonotype was seen ten or more times. This chain connects TRBV28 to TRBJ1-1; TRBD1 is a possible D gene (5 bases). There are 15 residues in the CDR3. V was clipped by 3 bases and J by 10 bases, with 21 bases between them. Germline assignment: CDR1 MDHEN and CDR2 SYDVKM. CDR3: CASSFWVTTTDLAFF. Here the CDR3 DNA reads TGTGCCAGCAGTTTTTGGGTTACCACGACAGACTTAGCTTTCTTT.

The J gene is TRBJ2-3, the V gene TRBV5-5; D is possibly TRBD1 (6 bases). This CDR3 region has 15 residues. The V end was cut by 0 bases, the J end by 2 bases, with 10 bases between. Germline V gene lookup returns CDR1 SGHKS and CDR2 YYEKEE (reference sequence). The CDR3 nucleotides read TGTGCCAGCAGCTTGGAGGACAGATACACAGATACGCAGTATTTT. Encoded protein: CASSLEDRYTDTQYF.

This clonotype was detected ten times or more. The rearrangement uses TRBV5-6 and TRBJ2-7, with a tentative D call TRBD2 (5 bases). This CDR3 region has 14 residues. The V gene's germline CDR1 is SGHDT and CDR2 YYEEEE. V was cut by 2 bases and J by 6 bases, with 15 bases left in between. CDR3 loop: CASSLGAFGGEQYF. The CDR3 coding sequence is TGTGCCAGCAGCTTAGGAGCGTTTGGAGGCGAGCAGTACTTC.